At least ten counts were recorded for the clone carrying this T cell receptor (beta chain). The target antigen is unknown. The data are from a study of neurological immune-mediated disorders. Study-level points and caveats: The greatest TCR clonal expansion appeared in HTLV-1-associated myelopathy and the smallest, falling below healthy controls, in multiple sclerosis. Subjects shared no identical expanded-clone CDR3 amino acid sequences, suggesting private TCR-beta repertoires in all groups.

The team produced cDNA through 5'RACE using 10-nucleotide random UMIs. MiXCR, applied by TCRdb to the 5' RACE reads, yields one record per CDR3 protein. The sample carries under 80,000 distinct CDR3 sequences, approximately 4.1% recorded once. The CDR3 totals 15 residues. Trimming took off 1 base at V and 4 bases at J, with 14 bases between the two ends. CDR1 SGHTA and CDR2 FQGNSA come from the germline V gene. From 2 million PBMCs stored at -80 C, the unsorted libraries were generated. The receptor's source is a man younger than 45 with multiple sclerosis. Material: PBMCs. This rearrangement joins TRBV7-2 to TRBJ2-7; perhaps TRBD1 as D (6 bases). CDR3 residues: CASSLEPGQLYEQYF. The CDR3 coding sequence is TGTGCCAGCAGCTTAGAACCGGGACAACTATACGAGCAGTACTTC.